The clone carrying this TCR beta chain showed up just a few times. Its cognate antigen is unknown. The authors used template switching to add a universal primer site and gave cDNA unique molecular identifiers. TCRdb called the 5' RACE reads again in MiXCR, with one record for every CDR3 protein. Of about 210,000 distinct CDR3 sequences in the sample, around 10% were seen once. CDR1 is SNHLY, CDR2 FYNNEI, per germline. This CDR3 has 14 amino acids. Trimming removed 10 bases from V and 8 bases from J; junction bases left unmatched: 6. The sample comes from a study of identical twins. Study results and limitations: With monozygotic twins, out-of-frame TCR alpha sharing exceeded what models estimated. For out-of-frame alpha sequences shared by twins, low generation probability was in excess.

This receptor was obtained from a woman between 18 and 29 years old in good health. The chain couples TRBV2 to TRBJ2-1; 15 bases are a match to TRBD2. Sequences were obtained from memory (CD45RO+) T cells sorted from blood. CDR3 bases: TGTGCCACCCGGACTAGCGGGGGGGACCATGAGCAGTTCTTC. Translating gives CATRTSGGDHEQFF.